This TCR beta chain was profiled in a study of shared clonotypes between healthy human individuals. As to this clone: This CDR3 is also generated by other DNA sequences in the sample.

In replicate PCRs of unsorted PBMC, around 310 ng DNA, 30,000 or so T cell genomes, was used. Per the study methods: Quality scores were absent from the junction-only immunoSEQ sequences, so filtering differed. Assay: immunoSEQ multiplex PCR; the TCRdb copy retains only in-frame clones and omits some. That table gives V, J and clone size, and the DNA gave D and trimming. The sample lists about half a million clones, approximately 78% occurring once. Germline CDR1 reads MNHEY; CDR2 reads SMNVEV (reference sequence). Trimming cost V 6 bases and J 6 bases, with 14 bases left between them. The CDR3 is 14 residues long.

The TCR originated in a woman in her thirties or forties in good health. Some clones in this sample may be carry-over from other donors' samples. Sample: PBMCs. The chain carries TRBV27 and TRBJ2-2; D gene unclear. CDR3 protein: CASRSWERAGELFF. The CDR3 DNA follows: TGTGCCAGCAGATCCTGGGAAAGAGCCGGGGAGCTGTTTTTT.